These 29 T cell receptor beta chains share one sample of origin, sequenced in a study of blood T cell repertoires in COVID-19. Here immunoSEQ multiplex PCR was the method, and the copy in TCRdb shows in-frame clones only, minus some. The repertoire holds about 98,000 clones, with around 92% as singletons. Input material: peripheral blood. The receptors originated from a man aged 18 to 30 with acute or convalescent COVID-19.

The chain links TRBV29-1 to TRBJ2-5; D may be TRBD2 (5 bases). Between the trimmed V and J ends, which lost 3 bases and 0 bases, there was a span of 14 bases. CDR1 is SQVTM, CDR2 ANQGSEA, per germline. This CDR3 has 15 amino acids. Written as DNA, the CDR3 is TGCAGCGTTGATCGCGGGCTAATGTACCAAGAGACCCAGTACTTC. Amino acid sequence: CSVDRGLMYQETQYF.

The chain links TRBV6-5 to TRBJ1-1; D remains unclear. The CDR3 is 13 residues long. The germline V gene encodes CDR1 MNHEY and CDR2 SVGAGI. Trimming removed 6 bases from V and 3 bases from J, with 11 bases in between. The CDR3 reads CASSSREYTEAFF. Here the CDR3 DNA reads TGTGCCAGCAGCTCCCGGGAGTACACTGAAGCTTTCTTT.

The gene calls are TRBV5-4 and TRBJ1-4, with D possibly being TRBD1 (6 bases). The CDR3 covers 15 residues. V was clipped by 5 bases and J by 0 bases, with 11 bases between them. Germline V gene lookup returns CDR1 SGHNT and CDR2 YYREEE (reference sequence). The CDR3 sequence is CASREGGATNEKLFF. CDR3 nucleotides: TGTGCCAGCAGGGAAGGGGGGGCAACTAATGAAAAACTGTTTTTT.

V usage is TRBV12-3 or TRBV12-4 and J usage is TRBJ1-5; D possibly corresponds to TRBD1 (6 bases). The CDR3 is 13 residues long. With 0 bases removed from V and 7 bases from J, the gap between germline ends came to 7 bases. The CDR3 region is CASSLAQGQPQHF. The CDR3 DNA reads as TGTGCCAGCAGTTTAGCGCAGGGGCAGCCCCAGCATTTT.

The chain recombines TRBV24-1 with TRBJ2-5; 7 bases are shared with TRBD1. CDR3 size: 16 residues. With 3 bases clipped from V and 1 base from J, the junction kept 7 bases outside the gene matches. Germline V lookup: CDR1 KGHDR, CDR2 SFDVKD. The CDR3 sequence: CATSDPKGAFQETQYF. CDR3 DNA: TGTGCCACCAGTGATCCAAAGGGGGCCTTCCAAGAGACCCAGTACTTC.

The rearrangement uses TRBV11-2 and TRBJ1-1; TRBD1 matches at 8 bases. The trim removed 2 bases at V and 10 bases at J, leaving 6 bases unmatched. The CDR3 runs to 13 residues. Germline V lookup: CDR1 SGHAT, CDR2 FQNNGV. The CDR3 DNA reads TGTGCCAGCAGCTTATATTCAGGGGGCGCAGCTTTCTTT. It translates to CASSLYSGGAAFF.

This sequence joins TRBV6-1 and TRBJ1-1, with 8 bases aligning to TRBD1. This CDR3 spans 15 amino acids. Germline CDR1 reads MNHNS; CDR2 reads SASEGT. V trimming: 3 bases; J trimming: 11 bases; junction bases outside the gene matches: 14. CDR3 in DNA: TGTGCCAGCAGTGACGACAGGGGTCGCTTCGGGGATGCTTTCTTT. It codes for CASSDDRGRFGDAFF.

The J gene is TRBJ2-5, the V gene TRBV7-6; 10 bases agree with TRBD2. Germline V lookup: CDR1 SGHVS, CDR2 FNYEAQ. Trimming cost V 1 base and J 2 bases; bases outside gene matches: 4. This CDR3 region has 16 residues. The CDR3 here is CASSLGLAGVQETQYF. The CDR3, as DNA: TGTGCCAGCAGCTTAGGGCTAGCGGGAGTACAAGAGACCCAGTACTTC.

The V gene is TRBV11-2, the J gene TRBJ1-1; D call uncertain. The CDR3 sequence is 12 residues long. Germline V gene lookup returns CDR1 SGHAT and CDR2 FQNNGV. The germline V and J ends were trimmed by 7 bases and 6 bases, with 12 bases remaining between them. CDR3 region: CASNSIRAEAFF. The CDR3 DNA reads as TGTGCCAGCAACTCGATCCGGGCTGAAGCTTTCTTT.

The V gene is TRBV5-3, the J gene TRBJ1-4; 7 nucleotides align to TRBD1. TRBV5-3 is placed among ORFs of uncertain function. Trimming at V came to 4 bases and at J to 4 bases, leaving 10 bases not matched to a gene. CDR3 size: 16 residues. Written as DNA, the CDR3 is TGTGCCAGAAGCCCGGAGGGGGCTCGTGGTAATGAAAAACTGTTTTTT. This codes for CARSPEGARGNEKLFF.

This clone was observed a single time. The chain links TRBV29-1 to TRBJ1-2; 7 bases are shared with TRBD1. The V and J ends lost 6 bases and 2 bases, in that order; junction bases with no gene match: 6. The CDR3 spans 13 residues. Germline CDR1 reads SQVTM; CDR2 reads ANQGSEA. The CDR3 here is CSVDTTGNYGYTF. In nucleotides, the CDR3 is TGCAGCGTGGATACGACAGGGAACTATGGCTACACCTTC.

The chain employs TRBV6-5 and TRBJ1-4, with D perhaps TRBD1 (5 bases). Germline lookup yields CDR1 MNHEY and CDR2 SVGAGI. V was shortened by 6 bases and J by 6 bases, with 14 bases between the two germline ends. The CDR3 is 14 amino acids. The CDR3 protein is CASRPPGLDEKLFF. In DNA form, the CDR3 reads TGTGCCAGCAGGCCCCCGGGACTAGATGAAAAACTGTTTTTT.

The J gene is TRBJ2-7, the V gene TRBV10-3; TRBD2 matches at 8 bases. After removal of 7 bases from V and 2 bases from J, the junction contained 1 base not matched to a gene. The CDR3 is 12 residues long. Looked up from germline, CDR1 is ENHRY and CDR2 is SYGVKD. The CDR3 DNA follows: TGTGCCATCATGCGGGAGGCCTACGAGCAGTACTTC. Translated: CAIMREAYEQYF.

In DNA form, the CDR3 reads TGTGCCAGCAATCCGACAGGGAGATATGAAAAACTGTTTTTT. It codes for CASNPTGRYEKLFF. V usage is TRBV2 and J usage is TRBJ1-4; 7 bases align to TRBD1. After removal of 7 bases from V and 6 bases from J, the junction contained 8 bases not matched to a gene. The CDR3 spans 14 residues. Germline V gene sequence: CDR1 SNHLY, CDR2 FYNNEI.

J is TRBJ1-2 and V is TRBV5-1, with TRBD1 identical over 10 bases. The junction had 2 bases not matched to a gene; V was cut back by 4 bases and J by 2 bases. The CDR3 loop spans 14 amino acids. Germline-derived CDR1 and CDR2 are SGHRS and YFSETQ. CDR3 loop: CASSRDRGNYGYTF. CDR3 DNA: TGCGCCAGCAGCCGGGACAGGGGAAACTATGGCTACACCTTC. Full variable domain (outside the CDR3, taken from reference TRBV5-1 and TRBJ1-2): KAGVTQTPRYLIKTRGQQVTLSCSPISGHRSVSWYQQTPGQGLQFLFEYFSETQRNKGNFPGRFSGRQFSNSRSEMNVSTLELGDSALYLCASSRDRGNYGYTFGSGTRLTVV.

V and J are TRBV6-5 and TRBJ1-5, with D unclear. With 9 bases removed from V and 0 bases from J, the gap between germline ends came to 9 bases. Germline lookup yields CDR1 MNHEY and CDR2 SVGAGI. The CDR3 runs to 13 residues. CDR3 protein: CASSDTSNQPQHF. CDR3 nucleotide sequence: TGTGCCAGTTCCGACACTAGCAATCAGCCCCAGCATTTT.

This chain connects TRBV2 to TRBJ1-2; D gene unclear. Trimming removed 3 bases from V and 3 bases from J, with 8 bases in between. The germline V gene encodes CDR1 SNHLY and CDR2 FYNNEI. The length of the CDR3 is 13 residues. The CDR3 is CASSDEQYYGYTF. CDR3 in DNA: TGTGCCAGCAGTGACGAACAGTACTATGGCTACACCTTC.

This clone was picked up a small number of times. This rearrangement joins TRBV19 to TRBJ2-3; D might be TRBD2 (5 bases). The germline V and J ends were trimmed by 5 bases and 3 bases, with 18 bases remaining between them. The CDR3 runs to 16 residues. Germline CDR1 is LNHDA and CDR2 is SQIVND (reference sequence). The CDR3 DNA follows: TGTGCCAGTAGTCCCAAGCGCAAAACGGGGACAGATACGCAGTATTTT. Its translation: CASSPKRKTGTDTQYF.

V and J are TRBV6-6 and TRBJ1-5; TRBD1 might be the D (5 bases). Trimming shortened V by 5 bases and J by 0 bases, and 14 bases separated the two germline ends. From germline, CDR1 is MNHNY and CDR2 SVGAGI (reference sequence). The CDR3 is made up of 16 amino acids. CDR3 in amino acids: CASSPKTVHSNQPQHF. CDR3 DNA: TGTGCCAGCAGTCCCAAGACAGTACATAGCAATCAGCCCCAGCATTTT.

This clone appeared a few times. The V gene is TRBV7-9, the J gene TRBJ1-1; perhaps TRBD1 as D (6 bases). This CDR3 contains 15 residues. The germline V and J ends were trimmed by 2 bases and 0 bases, with 10 bases remaining between them. Germline V gene data show CDR1 as SEHNR and CDR2 as FQNEAQ (reference sequence). CDR3 protein: CASSLRGGLNTEAFF. DNA for the CDR3: TGTGCCAGCAGCTTACGCGGGGGCTTGAACACTGAAGCTTTCTTT.

The CDR3 region is CASSLTGEAFF. The CDR3 DNA reads TGCGCCAGCAGCTTGACAGGGGAGGCTTTCTTT. This chain joins TRBV5-1 and TRBJ1-1; 7 bases are a match to TRBD1. V lost 1 base, J lost 11 bases, and 2 bases stayed unmatched. The CDR3 is 11 amino acids. CDR1 is SGHRS, CDR2 YFSETQ, per germline.

For this clone: The sample holds other DNA sequences that translate to the same CDR3. The J gene is TRBJ2-1, the V gene TRBV9, with 9 nucleotides matching TRBD1. The V gene end was trimmed by 2 bases and the J gene end by 0 bases; junction bases not matched to a gene: 3. Germline V gene lookup returns CDR1 SGDLS and CDR2 YYNGEE. The CDR3 contains 16 residues. DNA for the CDR3: TGTGCCAGCAGCGTTGGACAGGGGACCTCCTACAATGAGCAGTTCTTC. It yields the protein CASSVGQGTSYNEQFF.

The chain employs TRBV4-1 and TRBJ1-2, with D possibly being TRBD1 (5 bases). V lost 0 bases and J lost 0, with 8 bases in between. Looked up from germline, CDR1 is MGHRA and CDR2 is YSYEKL. This CDR3 is 15 amino acids long. CDR3 in amino acids: CASSQDDSSNYGYTF. DNA for the CDR3: TGCGCCAGCAGCCAAGACGACAGCTCTAACTATGGCTACACCTTC.

The V and J genes are TRBV24-1 and TRBJ1-2; 10 nucleotides agree with TRBD1. The CDR3 has 15 residues. The germline V gene has CDR1 KGHDR and CDR2 SFDVKD. With V trimmed by 4 bases and J by 7 bases, 8 bases remained unmatched. This chain's CDR3 is CATSDPGTGDGGYTF. In DNA form, the CDR3 reads TGTGCCACCAGTGACCCTGGGACAGGGGATGGTGGCTACACCTTC.

This chain joins TRBV9 and TRBJ1-1; no clear D. The V and J ends lost 0 bases and 10 bases respectively, with 16 bases between them. The germline CDR1 and CDR2 sequences are SGDLS and YYNGEE. This CDR3 has 14 amino acids. CDR3 in DNA: TGTGCCAGCAGCGTAGATGGACTGCTGGCGAGAGCTTTCTTT. This codes for CASSVDGLLARAFF.

Regarding this clone: Different DNA sequences within this sample yield the same CDR3. The V gene is TRBV5-1, the J gene TRBJ2-5; 10 bases map to TRBD1. Germline CDR1 and CDR2: SGHRS and YFSETQ. V shed 3 bases and J 0 bases; nucleotides not matched to a gene: 2. This CDR3 has 15 amino acids. CDR3 protein: CASSWGQGYQETQYF. The CDR3 coding sequence is TGCGCCAGCAGCTGGGGACAGGGGTACCAAGAGACCCAGTACTTC.

Comment on this clone: A read error may produce the germline difference seen at one junction end. V and J are TRBV6-1 and TRBJ2-6; the D gene is possibly TRBD1 (5 bases). CDR3 length: 15 amino acids. Germline V gives CDR1 MNHNS, CDR2 SASEGT. Here the CDR3 reads CASREEGAGANVLTF. In nucleotides, the CDR3 is TGTGCCAGCCGTGAAGAAGGGGCTGGGGCCAACGTCCTGACTTTC.

The chain joins TRBV7-9 to TRBJ1-1; D is unresolved. CDR3 size: 12 residues. Per germline, CDR1 SEHNR and CDR2 FQNEAQ (reference sequence). Trimming stripped 3 bases from V and 3 bases from J, with 5 bases between. The CDR3 DNA sequence: TGTGCCAGCAGCTTTCAGTACACTGAAGCTTTCTTT. This sequence encodes CASSFQYTEAFF.

The table lists this clone with a count of one. This chain connects TRBV20-1 to TRBJ2-2; 10 nucleotides align to TRBD1. J lost 2 bases, V lost 3 bases, and 3 bases had no gene match. Germline V gene data show CDR1 as DFQATT and CDR2 as SNEGSKA (reference sequence). CDR3 size: 15 residues. The CDR3 DNA follows: TGCAGTGCTAGTGGGACAGGGGTCAACACCGGGGAGCTGTTTTTT. This gives the protein CSASGTGVNTGELFF.